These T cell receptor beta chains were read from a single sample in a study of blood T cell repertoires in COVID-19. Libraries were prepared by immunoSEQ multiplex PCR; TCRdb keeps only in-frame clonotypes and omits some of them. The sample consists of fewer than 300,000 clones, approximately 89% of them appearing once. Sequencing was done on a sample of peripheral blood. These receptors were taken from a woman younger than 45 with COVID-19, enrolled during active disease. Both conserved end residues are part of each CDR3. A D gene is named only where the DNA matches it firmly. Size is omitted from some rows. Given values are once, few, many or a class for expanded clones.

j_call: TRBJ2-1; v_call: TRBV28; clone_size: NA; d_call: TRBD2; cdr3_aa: CASSQTSARYNEQFF; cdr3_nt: TGTGCCAGCAGCCAGACTAGCGCGCGTTACAATGAGCAGTTCTTC
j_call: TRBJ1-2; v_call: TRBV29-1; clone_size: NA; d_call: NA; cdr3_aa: CSVEGFVGGDYGYTF; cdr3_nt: TGCAGCGTTGAAGGGTTCGTAGGGGGGGACTATGGCTACACCTTC
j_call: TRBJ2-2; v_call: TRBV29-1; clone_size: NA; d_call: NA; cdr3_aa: CSVVEQNTGELFF; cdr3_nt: TGCAGCGTTGTCGAGCAGAACACCGGGGAGCTGTTTTTT
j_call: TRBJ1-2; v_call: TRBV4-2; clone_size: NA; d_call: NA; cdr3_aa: CASSQGSGGSFYGYTF; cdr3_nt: TGTGCCAGCAGCCAAGGCAGCGGGGGAAGTTTCTATGGCTACACCTTC
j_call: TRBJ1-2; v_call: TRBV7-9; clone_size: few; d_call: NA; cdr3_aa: CASSLGGDYGYTF; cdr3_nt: TGTGCCAGCAGCTTAGGGGGGGACTATGGCTACACCTTC
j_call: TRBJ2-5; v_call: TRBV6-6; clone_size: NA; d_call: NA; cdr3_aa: CASSYSHRETQYF; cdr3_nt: TGTGCCAGCAGTTACTCCCATCGGGAGACCCAGTACTTC
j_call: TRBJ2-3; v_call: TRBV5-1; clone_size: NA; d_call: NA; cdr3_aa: CASRSLLGGEGTDTQYF; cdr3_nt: TGCGCCAGCAGGTCCTTGTTGGGCGGGGAGGGCACAGATACGCAGTATTTT
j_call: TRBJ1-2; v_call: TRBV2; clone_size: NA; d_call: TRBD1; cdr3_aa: CASSFRQGSDGYTF; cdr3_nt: TGTGCCAGCAGCTTCAGACAGGGTTCAGACGGCTACACCTTC
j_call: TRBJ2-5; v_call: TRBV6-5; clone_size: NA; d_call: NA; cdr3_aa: CASSYSISDQETQYF; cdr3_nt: TGTGCCAGCAGTTACTCGATTTCAGATCAAGAGACCCAGTACTTC
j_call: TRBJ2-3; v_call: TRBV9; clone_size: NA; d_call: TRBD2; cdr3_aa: CASDGLAGNTQYF; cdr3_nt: TGTGCCAGCGATGGACTAGCGGGAAATACGCAGTATTTT
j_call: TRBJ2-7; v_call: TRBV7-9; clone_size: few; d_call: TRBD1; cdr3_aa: CASSFAAGGEQYF; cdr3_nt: TGTGCCAGCAGCTTCGCGGCAGGGGGCGAGCAGTACTTC
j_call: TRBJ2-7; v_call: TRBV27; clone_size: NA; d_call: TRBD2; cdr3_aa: CASSSGLAFYEQYF; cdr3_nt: TGTGCCAGCAGTTCGGGACTAGCGTTCTACGAGCAGTACTTC
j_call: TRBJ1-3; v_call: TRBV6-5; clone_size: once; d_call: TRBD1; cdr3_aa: CASLAGQGAGNTIYF; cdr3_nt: TGTGCCAGCCTAGCAGGACAGGGGGCCGGAAACACCATATATTTT
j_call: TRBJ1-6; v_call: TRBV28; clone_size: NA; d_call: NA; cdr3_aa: CASSSPAEGSYNSPLHF; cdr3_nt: TGTGCCAGCAGTTCCCCGGCGGAGGGCTCCTATAATTCACCCCTCCACTTT
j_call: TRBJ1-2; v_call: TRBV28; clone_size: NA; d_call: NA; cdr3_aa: CASRSYYGYTF; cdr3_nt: TGTGCCAGCCGGTCGTACTATGGCTACACCTTC
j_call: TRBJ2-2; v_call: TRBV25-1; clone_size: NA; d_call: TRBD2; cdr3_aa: CASSEGLAGTGELFF; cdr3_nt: TGTGCCAGCAGTGAAGGACTAGCGGGGACCGGGGAGCTGTTTTTT
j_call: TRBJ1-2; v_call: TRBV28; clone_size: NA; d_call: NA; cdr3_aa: CASSSPLVTYGYTF; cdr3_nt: TGTGCCAGCAGCTCCCCACTCGTTACCTATGGCTACACCTTC
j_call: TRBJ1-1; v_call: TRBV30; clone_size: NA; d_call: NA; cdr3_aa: CAWSTFGGAFFHDTEAFF; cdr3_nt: TGTGCCTGGAGCACGTTCGGAGGTGCTTTTTTCCACGACACTGAAGCTTTCTTT
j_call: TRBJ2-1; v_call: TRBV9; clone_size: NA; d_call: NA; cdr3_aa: CASSVGGSLLYNEQFF; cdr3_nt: TGTGCCAGCAGCGTAGGAGGTAGCCTCCTCTACAATGAGCAGTTCTTC
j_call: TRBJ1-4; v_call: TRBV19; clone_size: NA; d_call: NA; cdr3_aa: CASSMWQVNEKLFF; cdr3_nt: TGTGCCAGTAGTATGTGGCAGGTGAATGAAAAACTGTTTTTT
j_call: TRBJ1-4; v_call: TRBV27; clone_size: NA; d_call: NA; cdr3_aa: CASSFLPGVEKLFF; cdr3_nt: TGTGCCAGCAGTTTTCTCCCAGGGGTTGAAAAACTGTTTTTT
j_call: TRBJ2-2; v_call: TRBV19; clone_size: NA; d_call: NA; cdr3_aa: CASSGVGELFF; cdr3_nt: TGTGCCAGTAGCGGAGTCGGGGAGCTGTTTTTT
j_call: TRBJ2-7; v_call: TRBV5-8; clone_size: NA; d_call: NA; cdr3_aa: CASSLILYEQYF; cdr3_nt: TGTGCCAGCAGCCTAATTCTCTACGAGCAGTACTTC
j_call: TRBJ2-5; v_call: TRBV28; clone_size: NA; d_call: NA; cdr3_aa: CASSRRQETQYF; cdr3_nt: TGTGCCAGCAGTCGGAGACAAGAGACCCAGTACTTC
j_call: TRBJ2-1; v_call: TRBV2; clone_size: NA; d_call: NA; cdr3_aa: CASSEAAYTPFF; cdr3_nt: TGTGCCAGCAGTGAAGCAGCCTATACCCCGTTCTTC
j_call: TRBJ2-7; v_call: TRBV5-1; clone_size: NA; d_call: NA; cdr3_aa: CASSPRLAYEQYF; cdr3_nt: TGCGCCAGCAGCCCTCGACTCGCATACGAGCAGTACTTC
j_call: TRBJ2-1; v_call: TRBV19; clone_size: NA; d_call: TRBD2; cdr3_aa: CASTLAGNNEQFF; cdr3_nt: TGTGCCAGTACGCTAGCGGGAAACAATGAGCAGTTCTTC
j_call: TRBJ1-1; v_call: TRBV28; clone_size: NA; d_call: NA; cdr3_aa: CASSLSKGGRTEAFF; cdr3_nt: TGTGCCAGCAGTTTATCCAAAGGGGGACGGACTGAAGCTTTCTTT
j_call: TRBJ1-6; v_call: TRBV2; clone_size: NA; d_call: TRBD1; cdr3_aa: CASSLRGSSSPLHF; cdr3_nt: TGTGCCAGCAGCCTCAGGGGGTCGAGCTCACCCCTCCACTTT
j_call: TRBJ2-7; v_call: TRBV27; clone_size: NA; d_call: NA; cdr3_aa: CASSLSDSSYEQYF; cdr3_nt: TGTGCCAGCAGTTTATCCGACAGCTCCTACGAGCAGTACTTC
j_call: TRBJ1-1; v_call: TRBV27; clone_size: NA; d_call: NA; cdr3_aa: CASSLSRRRGTEAFF; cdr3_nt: TGTGCCAGCAGTTTATCAAGACGGAGGGGCACTGAAGCTTTCTTT
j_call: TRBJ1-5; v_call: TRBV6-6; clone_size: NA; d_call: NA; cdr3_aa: CASRAGASNQPQHF; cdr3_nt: TGTGCCAGCAGGGCGGGGGCGAGCAATCAGCCCCAGCATTTT
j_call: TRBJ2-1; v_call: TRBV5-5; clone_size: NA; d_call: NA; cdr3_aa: CASSPRGGEQFF; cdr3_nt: TGTGCCAGCAGCCCAAGGGGGGGAGAGCAGTTCTTC
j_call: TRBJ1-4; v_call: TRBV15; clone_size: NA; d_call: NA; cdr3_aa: CATSRDIGEKLFF; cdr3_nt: TGTGCCACCAGCAGAGATATCGGTGAAAAACTGTTTTTT
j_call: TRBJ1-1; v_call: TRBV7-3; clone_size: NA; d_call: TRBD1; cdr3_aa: CASSLTMGQGQAFF; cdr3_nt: TGTGCCAGCAGCTTAACGATGGGACAGGGTCAAGCTTTCTTT
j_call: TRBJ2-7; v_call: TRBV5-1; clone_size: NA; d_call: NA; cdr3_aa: CASSLAGGTGTYEQYF; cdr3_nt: TGCGCCAGCAGCTTGGCCGGGGGGACAGGTACCTACGAGCAGTACTTC
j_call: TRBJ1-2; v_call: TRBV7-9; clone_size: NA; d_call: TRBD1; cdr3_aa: CASSLGDSMGGYTF; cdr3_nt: TGTGCCAGCAGCTTGGGGGACAGTATGGGTGGCTACACCTTC
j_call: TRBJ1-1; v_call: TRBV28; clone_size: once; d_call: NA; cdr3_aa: CASSFGNTEAFF; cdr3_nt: TGTGCCAGCAGTTTTGGCAACACTGAAGCTTTCTTT
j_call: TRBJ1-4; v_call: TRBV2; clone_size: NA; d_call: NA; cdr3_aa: CASSEQYVQEKLFF; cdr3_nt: TGTGCCAGCAGCGAGCAATACGTACAGGAAAAACTGTTTTTT
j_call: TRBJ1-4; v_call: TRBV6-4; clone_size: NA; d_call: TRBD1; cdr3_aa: CASSVEPGQPYEKLFF; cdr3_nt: TGTGCCAGCAGTGTGGAGCCGGGACAGCCTTATGAAAAACTGTTTTTT
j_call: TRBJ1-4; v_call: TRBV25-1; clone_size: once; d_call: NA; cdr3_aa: CASSVLALGPEEKLFF; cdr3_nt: TGTGCCAGCAGTGTCCTGGCCCTTGGCCCTGAAGAAAAACTGTTTTTT
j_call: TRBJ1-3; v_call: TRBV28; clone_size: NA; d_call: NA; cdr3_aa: CASSESGGNTIYF; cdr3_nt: TGTGCCAGCAGTGAGAGCGGTGGAAACACCATATATTTT
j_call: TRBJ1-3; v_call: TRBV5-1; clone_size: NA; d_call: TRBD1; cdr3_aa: CASSSTGDSGNTIYF; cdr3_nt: TGCGCCAGCAGCTCAACAGGGGACTCTGGAAACACCATATATTTT
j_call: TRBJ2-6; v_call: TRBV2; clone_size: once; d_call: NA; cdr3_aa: CASSPGRMTGANVLTF; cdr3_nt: TGTGCCAGCTCTCCAGGGCGAATGACCGGGGCCAACGTCCTGACTTTC
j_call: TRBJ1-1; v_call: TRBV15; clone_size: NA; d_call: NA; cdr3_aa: CATKKEPLSTEAFF; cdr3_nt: TGTGCCACCAAGAAGGAGCCACTGAGTACTGAAGCTTTCTTT
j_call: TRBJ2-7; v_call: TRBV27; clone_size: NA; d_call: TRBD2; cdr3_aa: CASRLAGTYEQYF; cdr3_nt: TGTGCCAGCCGACTAGCGGGGACCTACGAGCAGTACTTC
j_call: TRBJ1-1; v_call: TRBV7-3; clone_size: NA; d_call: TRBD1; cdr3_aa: CASSSMTGGNTEAFF; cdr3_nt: TGTGCCAGCAGCTCAATGACAGGGGGGAACACTGAAGCTTTCTTT
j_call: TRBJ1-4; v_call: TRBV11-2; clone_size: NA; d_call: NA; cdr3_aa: CASSRLGRQGEKLFF; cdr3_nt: TGTGCCAGCAGTCGGCTGGGCAGGCAAGGAGAAAAACTGTTTTTT
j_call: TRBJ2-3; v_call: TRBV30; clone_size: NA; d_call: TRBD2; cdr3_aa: CAWSGRAGAVGTQYF; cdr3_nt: TGTGCCTGGAGTGGCCGAGCGGGAGCGGTAGGAACGCAGTATTTT
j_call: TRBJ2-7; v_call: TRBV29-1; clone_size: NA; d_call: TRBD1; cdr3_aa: CSGTGAYEQYF; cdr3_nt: TGCAGCGGAACAGGGGCCTACGAGCAGTACTTC
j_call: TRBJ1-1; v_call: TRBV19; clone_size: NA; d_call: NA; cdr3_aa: CASSIVRRGTEAFF; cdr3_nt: TGTGCCAGTAGTATAGTAAGAAGGGGCACTGAAGCTTTCTTT
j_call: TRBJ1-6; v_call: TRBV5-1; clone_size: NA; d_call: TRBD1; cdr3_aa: CASSLTTGTGSSPLHF; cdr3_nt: TGCGCCAGCAGCCTAACTACCGGGACAGGGAGTTCACCCCTCCACTTT
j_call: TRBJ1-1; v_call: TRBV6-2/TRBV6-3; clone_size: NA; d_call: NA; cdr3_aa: CASSYLGQNTEAFF; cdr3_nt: TGTGCCAGCAGTTACCTAGGCCAGAACACTGAAGCTTTCTTT
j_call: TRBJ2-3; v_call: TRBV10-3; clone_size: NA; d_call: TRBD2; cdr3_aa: CAISESGAGGGTDTQYF; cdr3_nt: TGTGCCATCAGTGAGAGCGGAGCGGGGGGAGGGACAGATACGCAGTATTTT
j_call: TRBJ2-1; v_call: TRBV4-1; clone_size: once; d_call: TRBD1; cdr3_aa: CASSQGQGDYNEQFF; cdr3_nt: TGCGCCAGCAGCCAAGGGCAGGGGGACTACAATGAGCAGTTCTTC
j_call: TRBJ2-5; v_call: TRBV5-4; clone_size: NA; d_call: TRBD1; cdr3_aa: CASSRVGQGAETQYF; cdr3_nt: TGTGCCAGCAGCCGAGTTGGACAGGGGGCAGAGACCCAGTACTTC
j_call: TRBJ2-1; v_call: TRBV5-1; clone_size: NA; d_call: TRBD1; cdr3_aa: CASSLVSGGADNEQFF; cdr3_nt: TGCGCCAGCAGCTTGGTGTCAGGGGGCGCGGACAATGAGCAGTTCTTC